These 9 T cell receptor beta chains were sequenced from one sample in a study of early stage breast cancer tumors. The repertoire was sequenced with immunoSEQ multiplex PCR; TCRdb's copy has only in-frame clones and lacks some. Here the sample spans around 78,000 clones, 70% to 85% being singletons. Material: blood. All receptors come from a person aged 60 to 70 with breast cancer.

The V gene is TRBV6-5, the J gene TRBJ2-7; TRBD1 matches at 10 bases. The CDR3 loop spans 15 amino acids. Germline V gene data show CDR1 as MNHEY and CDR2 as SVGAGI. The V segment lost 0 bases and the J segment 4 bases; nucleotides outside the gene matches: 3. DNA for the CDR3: TGTGCCAGCAGTTACTCGAGGGACAGGGGTTACGAGCAGTACTTC. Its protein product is CASSYSRDRGYEQYF.

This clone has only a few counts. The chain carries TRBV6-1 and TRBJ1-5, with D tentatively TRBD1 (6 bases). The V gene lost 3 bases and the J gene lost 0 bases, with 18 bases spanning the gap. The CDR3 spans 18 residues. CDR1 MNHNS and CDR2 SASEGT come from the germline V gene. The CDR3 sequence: CASSDLGGGTYSNQPQHF. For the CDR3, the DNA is TGTGCCAGCAGTGACTTAGGGGGAGGAACTTATAGCAATCAGCCCCAGCATTTT.

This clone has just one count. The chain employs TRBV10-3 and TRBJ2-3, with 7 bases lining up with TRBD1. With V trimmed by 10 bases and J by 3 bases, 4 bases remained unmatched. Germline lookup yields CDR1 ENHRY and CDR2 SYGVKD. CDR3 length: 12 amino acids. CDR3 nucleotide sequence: TGTGCCAGTCGACAGGGTACAGATACGCAGTATTTT. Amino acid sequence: CASRQGTDTQYF.

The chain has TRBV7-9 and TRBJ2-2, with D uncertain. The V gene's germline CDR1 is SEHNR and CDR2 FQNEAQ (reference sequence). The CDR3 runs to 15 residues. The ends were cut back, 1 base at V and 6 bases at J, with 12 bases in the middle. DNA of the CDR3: TGTGCCAGCAGCTTAGGCCGGGTGGCCGCCGGGGAGCTGTTTTTT. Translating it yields CASSLGRVAAGELFF.

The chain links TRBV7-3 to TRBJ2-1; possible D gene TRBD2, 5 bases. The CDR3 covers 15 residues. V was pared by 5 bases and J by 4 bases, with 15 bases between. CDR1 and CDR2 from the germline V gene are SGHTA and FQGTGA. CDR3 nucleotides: TGTGCCAGCAGCCCTGGGCCGGGGTTGTACAATGAGCAGTTCTTC. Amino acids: CASSPGPGLYNEQFF.

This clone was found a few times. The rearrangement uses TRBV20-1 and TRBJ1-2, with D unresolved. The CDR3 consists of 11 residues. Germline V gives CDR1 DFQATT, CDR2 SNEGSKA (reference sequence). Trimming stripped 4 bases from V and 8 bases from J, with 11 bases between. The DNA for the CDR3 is TGCAGTGCTAAGCTCGGAGGGGGCTACACCTTC. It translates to CSAKLGGGYTF.

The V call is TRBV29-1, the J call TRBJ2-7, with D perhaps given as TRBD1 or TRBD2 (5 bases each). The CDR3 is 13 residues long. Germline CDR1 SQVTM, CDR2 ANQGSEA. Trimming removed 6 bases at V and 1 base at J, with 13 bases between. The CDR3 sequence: CSVEGPGSYEQYF. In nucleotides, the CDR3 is TGCAGCGTAGAGGGGCCAGGTTCCTACGAGCAGTACTTC.

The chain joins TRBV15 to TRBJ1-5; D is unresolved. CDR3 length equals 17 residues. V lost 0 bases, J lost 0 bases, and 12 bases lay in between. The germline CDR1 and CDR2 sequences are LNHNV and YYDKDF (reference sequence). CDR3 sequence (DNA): TGTGCCACCAGCAGAGATGACGGATTTCCTAGCAATCAGCCCCAGCATTTT. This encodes CATSRDDGFPSNQPQHF.

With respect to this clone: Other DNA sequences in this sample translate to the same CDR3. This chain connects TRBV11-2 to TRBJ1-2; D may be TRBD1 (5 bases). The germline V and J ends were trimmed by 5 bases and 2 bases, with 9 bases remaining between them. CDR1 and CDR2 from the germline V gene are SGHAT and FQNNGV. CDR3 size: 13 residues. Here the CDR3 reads CASSVDRNYGYTF. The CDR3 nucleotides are TGTGCCAGCAGCGTTGACAGAAACTATGGCTACACCTTC. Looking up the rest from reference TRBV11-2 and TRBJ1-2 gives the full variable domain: EAGVAQSPRYKIIEKRQSVAFWCNPISGHATLYWYQQILGQGPKLLIQFQNNGVVDDSQLPKDRFSAERLKGVDSTLKIQPAKLEDSAVYLCASSVDRNYGYTFGSGTRLTVV.